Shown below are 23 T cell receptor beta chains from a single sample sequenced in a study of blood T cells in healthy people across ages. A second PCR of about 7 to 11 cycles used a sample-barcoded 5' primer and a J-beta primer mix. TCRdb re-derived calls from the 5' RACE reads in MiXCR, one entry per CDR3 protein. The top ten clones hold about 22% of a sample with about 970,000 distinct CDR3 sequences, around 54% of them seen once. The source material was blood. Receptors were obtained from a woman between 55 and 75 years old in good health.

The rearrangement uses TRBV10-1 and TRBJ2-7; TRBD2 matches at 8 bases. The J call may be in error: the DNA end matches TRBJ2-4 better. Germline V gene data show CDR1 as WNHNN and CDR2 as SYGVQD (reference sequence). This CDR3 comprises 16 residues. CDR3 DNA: TGCGCCAGCAGTGAGTCGGAGAGGGTCGGGAGGGACATTCAGTACTTC. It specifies CASSESERVGRDIQYF.

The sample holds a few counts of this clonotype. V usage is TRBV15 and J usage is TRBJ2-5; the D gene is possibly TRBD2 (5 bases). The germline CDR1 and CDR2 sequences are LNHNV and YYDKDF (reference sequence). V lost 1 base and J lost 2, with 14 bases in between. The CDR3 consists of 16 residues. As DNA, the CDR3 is TGTGCCACCAGCAGAGGGGCTGAGGGCAGTCAAGAGACCCAGTACTTC. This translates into CATSRGAEGSQETQYF.

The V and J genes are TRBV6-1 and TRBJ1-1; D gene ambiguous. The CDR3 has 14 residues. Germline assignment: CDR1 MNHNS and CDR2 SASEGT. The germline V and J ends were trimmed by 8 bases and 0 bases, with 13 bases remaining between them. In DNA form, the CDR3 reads TGTGCCAGCGTACGGGCCCAACTGAACACTGAAGCTTTCTTT. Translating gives CASVRAQLNTEAFF.

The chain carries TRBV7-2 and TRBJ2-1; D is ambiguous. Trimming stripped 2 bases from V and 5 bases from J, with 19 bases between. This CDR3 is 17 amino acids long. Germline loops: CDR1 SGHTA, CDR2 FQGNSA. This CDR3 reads CASSLRPGPLTHNEQFF. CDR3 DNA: TGTGCCAGCAGCTTACGTCCAGGACCCCTAACCCACAATGAGCAGTTCTTC.

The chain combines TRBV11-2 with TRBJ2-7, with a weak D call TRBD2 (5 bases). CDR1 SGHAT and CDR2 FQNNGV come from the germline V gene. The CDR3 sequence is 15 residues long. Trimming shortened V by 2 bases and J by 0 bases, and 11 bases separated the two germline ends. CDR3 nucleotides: TGTGCCAGCAGCTTAAACAGCGGAGGCTCCTACGAGCAGTACTTC. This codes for CASSLNSGGSYEQYF.

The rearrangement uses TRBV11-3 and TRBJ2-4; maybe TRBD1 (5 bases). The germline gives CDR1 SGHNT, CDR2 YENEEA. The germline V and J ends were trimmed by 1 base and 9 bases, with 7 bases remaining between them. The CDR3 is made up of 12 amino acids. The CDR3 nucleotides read TGTGCCAGCAGCTTAGCTGACAGCATTCAGTACTTC. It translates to CASSLADSIQYF.

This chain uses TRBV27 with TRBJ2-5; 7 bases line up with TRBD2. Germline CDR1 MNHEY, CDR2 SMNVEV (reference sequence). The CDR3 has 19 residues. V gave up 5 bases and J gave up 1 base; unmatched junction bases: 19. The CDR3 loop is CASSSGWGSGQVSQETQYF. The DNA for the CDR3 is TGTGCCAGCAGTAGCGGTTGGGGTAGCGGGCAGGTCTCCCAAGAGACCCAGTACTTC.

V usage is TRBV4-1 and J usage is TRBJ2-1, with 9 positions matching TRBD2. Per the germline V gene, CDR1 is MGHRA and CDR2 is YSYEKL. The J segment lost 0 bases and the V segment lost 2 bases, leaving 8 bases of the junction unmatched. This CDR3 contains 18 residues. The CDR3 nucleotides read TGCGCCAGCAGCCAAACGACTTTTAGCGGGAGCTCCTACAATGAGCAGTTCTTC. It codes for CASSQTTFSGSSYNEQFF.

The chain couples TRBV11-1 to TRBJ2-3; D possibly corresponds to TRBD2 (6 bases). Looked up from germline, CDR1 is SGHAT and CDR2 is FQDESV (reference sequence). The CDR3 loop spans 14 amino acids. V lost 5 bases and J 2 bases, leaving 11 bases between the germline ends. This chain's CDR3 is CASSKEGTTDTQYF. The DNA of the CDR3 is TGTGCCAGCAGCAAGGAGGGGACCACAGATACGCAGTATTTT.

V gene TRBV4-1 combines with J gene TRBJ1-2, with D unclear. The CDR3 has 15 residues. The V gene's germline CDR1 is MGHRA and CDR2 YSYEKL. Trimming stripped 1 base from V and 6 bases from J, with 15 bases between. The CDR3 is CASSQGPAMGDGYTF. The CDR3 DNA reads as TGCGCCAGCAGCCAAGGTCCGGCCATGGGAGATGGCTACACCTTC.

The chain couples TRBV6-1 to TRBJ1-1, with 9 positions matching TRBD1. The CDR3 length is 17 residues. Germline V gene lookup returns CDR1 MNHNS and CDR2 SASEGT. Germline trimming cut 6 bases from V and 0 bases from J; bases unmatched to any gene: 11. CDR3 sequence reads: CASRRDRAVSMNTEAFF. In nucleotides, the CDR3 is TGTGCCAGCAGGCGGGACAGGGCGGTTTCTATGAACACTGAAGCTTTCTTT.

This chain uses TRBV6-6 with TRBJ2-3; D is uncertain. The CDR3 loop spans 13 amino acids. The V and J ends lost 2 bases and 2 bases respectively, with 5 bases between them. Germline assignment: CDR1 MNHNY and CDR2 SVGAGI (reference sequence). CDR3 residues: CASSYANTDTQYF. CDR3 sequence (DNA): TGTGCCAGCAGTTACGCGAACACAGATACGCAGTATTTT.

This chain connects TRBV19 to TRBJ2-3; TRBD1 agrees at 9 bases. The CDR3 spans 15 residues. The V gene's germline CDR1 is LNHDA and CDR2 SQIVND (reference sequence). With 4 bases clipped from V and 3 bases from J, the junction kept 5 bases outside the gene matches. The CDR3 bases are TGTGCCAGTAGTACACAGGGGGCGCGGACAGATACGCAGTATTTT. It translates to CASSTQGARTDTQYF.

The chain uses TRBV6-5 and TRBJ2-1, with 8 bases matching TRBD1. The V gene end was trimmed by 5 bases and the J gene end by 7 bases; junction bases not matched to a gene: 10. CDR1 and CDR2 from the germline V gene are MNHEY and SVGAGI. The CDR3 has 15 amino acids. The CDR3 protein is CASSPDRGGRNEQFF. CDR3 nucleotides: TGTGCCAGCAGTCCCGACAGGGGAGGAAGGAATGAGCAGTTCTTC.

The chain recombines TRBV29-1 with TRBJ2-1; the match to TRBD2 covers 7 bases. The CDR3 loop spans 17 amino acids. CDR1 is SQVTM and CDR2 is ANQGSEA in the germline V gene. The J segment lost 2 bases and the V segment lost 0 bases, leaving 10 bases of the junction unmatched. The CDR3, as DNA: TGCAGCGTTGAAGATCCGTTTGGGGAGGGGACCTACAATGAGCAGTTCTTC. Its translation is CSVEDPFGEGTYNEQFF.

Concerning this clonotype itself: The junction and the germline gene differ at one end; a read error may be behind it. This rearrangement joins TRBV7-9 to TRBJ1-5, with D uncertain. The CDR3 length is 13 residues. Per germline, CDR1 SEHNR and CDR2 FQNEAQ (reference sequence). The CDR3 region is CASSSTTDQRQHF. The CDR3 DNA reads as TGTGCCAGCAGCTCAACGACCGATCAGCGCCAGCATTTT. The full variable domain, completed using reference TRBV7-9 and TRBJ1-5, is DTGVSQNPRHKITKRGQNVTFRCDPISEHNRLYWYRQTLGQGPEFLTYFQNEAQLEKSRLLSDRFSAERPKGSFSTLEIQRTEQGDSAMYLCASSSTTDQRQHFGDGTRLSIL.

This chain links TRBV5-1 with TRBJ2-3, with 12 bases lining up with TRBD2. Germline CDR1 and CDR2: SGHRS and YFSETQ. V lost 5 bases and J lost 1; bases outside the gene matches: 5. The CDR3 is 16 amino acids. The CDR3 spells CASRRGLAGRTDTQYF. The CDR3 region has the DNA TGCGCCAGCAGACGAGGACTAGCGGGACGCACAGATACGCAGTATTTT.

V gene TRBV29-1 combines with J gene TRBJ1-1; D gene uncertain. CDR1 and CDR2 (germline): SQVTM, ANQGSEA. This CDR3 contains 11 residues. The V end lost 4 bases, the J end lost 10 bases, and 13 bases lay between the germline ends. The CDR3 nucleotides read TGCAGCGTTGGAGGAAACCCGGTAGCTTTCTTT. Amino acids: CSVGGNPVAFF.

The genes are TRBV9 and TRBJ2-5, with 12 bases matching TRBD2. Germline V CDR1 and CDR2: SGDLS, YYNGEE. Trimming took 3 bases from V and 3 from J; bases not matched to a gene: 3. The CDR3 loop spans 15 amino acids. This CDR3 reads CASSARTSGEETQYF. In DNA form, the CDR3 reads TGTGCCAGCAGCGCGAGGACTAGCGGGGAAGAGACCCAGTACTTC.

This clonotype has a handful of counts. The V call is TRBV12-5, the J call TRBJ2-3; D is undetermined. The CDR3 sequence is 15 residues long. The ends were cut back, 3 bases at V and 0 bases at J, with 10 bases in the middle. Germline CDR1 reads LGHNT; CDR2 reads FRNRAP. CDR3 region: CASGLGAESTDTQYF. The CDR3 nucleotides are TGTGCTAGTGGTTTAGGTGCAGAGAGCACAGATACGCAGTATTTT. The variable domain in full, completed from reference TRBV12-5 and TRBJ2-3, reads DARVTQTPRHKVTEMGQEVTMRCQPILGHNTVFWYRQTMMQGLELLAYFRNRAPLDDSGMPKDRFSAEMPDATLATLKIQPSEPRDSAVYFCASGLGAESTDTQYFGPGTRLTVL.

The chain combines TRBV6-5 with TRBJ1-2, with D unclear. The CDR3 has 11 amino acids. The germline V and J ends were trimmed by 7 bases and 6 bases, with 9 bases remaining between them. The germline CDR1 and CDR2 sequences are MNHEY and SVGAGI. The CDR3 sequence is CASKRRDGYTF. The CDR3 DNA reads TGTGCCAGCAAACGACGGGATGGCTACACCTTC.

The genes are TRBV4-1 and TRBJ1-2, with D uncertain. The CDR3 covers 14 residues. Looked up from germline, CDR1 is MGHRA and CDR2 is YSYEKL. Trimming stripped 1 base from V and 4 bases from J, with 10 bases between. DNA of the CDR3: TGCGCCAGCAGCCAAGGACTGATTCCCTATGGCTACACCTTC. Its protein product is CASSQGLIPYGYTF.

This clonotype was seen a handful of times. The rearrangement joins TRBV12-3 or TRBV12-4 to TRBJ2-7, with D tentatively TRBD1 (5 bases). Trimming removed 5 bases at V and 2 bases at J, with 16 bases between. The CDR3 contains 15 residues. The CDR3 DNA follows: TGTGCCAGCAGTACCGGTCAGACAGAGACCTACGAGCAGTACTTC. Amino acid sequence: CASSTGQTETYEQYF.